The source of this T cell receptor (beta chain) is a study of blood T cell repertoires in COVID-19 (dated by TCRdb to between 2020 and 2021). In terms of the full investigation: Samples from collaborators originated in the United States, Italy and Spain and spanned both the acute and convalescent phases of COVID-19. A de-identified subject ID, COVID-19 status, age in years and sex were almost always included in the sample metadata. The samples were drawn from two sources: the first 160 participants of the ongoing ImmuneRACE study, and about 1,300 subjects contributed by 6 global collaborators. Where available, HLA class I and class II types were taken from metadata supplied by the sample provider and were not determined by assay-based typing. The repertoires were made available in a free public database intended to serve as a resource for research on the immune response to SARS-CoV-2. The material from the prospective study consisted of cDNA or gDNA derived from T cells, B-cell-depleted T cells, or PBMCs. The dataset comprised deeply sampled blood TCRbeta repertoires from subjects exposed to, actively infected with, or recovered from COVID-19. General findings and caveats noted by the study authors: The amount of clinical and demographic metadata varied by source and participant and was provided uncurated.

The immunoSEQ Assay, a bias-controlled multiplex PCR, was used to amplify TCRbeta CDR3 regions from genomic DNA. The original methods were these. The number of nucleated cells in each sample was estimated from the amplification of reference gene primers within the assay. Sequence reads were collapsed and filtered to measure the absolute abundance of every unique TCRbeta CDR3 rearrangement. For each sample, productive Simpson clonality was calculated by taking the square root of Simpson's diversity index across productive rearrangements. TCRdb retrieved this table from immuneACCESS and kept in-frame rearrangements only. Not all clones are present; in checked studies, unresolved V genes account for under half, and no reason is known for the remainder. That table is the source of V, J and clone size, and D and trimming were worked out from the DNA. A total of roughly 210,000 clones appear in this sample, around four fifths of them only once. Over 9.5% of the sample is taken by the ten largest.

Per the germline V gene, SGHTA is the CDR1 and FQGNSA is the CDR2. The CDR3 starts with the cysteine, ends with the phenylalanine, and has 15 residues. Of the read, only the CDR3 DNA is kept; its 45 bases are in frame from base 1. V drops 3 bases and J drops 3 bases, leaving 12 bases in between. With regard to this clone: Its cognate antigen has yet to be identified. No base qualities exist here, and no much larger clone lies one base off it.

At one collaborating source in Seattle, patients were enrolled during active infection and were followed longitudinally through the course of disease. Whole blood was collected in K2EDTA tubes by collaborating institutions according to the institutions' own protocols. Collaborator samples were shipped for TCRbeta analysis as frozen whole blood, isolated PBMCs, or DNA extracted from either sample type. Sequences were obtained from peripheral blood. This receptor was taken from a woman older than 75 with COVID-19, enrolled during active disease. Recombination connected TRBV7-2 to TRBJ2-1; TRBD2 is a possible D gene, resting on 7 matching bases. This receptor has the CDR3 CASSFTGGIYNEQFF. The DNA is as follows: TGTGCCAGCAGCTTTACGGGGGGCATCTACAATGAGCAGTTCTTC.